Presented here are 25 T cell receptor beta chains from one specimen sequenced in a study of CD8 T cells in ankylosing spondylitis. These receptors' targets are unknown. TCRdb re-analysed the 5' RACE reads in MiXCR, keeping a single row per CDR3 protein. This sample carries roughly 90,000 distinct CDR3 sequences, around 8.3% of them seen once, and the ten largest clones take more than 30%. Study observations and caveats: A TCR beta motif of 7 to 9 highly homologous variants seemed to mark ankylosing spondylitis blood.

What was sequenced was blood, either unsorted or a sorted T cell fraction (not recorded which). The receptors originated from a male donor with ankylosing spondylitis.

This rearrangement joins TRBV6-1 to TRBJ1-4; 7 nucleotides match TRBD1. Trimming at V came to 2 bases and at J to 7 bases, leaving 4 bases not matched to a gene. The CDR3 covers 14 residues. Per germline, CDR1 MNHNS and CDR2 SASEGT. The CDR3 DNA is TGTGCCAGCAGTGAATTACAGGGGCCTGAAAAACTGTTTTTT. Protein product: CASSELQGPEKLFF.

The chain recombines TRBV28 with TRBJ2-6; 10 positions match TRBD1. Germline CDR1 MDHEN, CDR2 SYDVKM. Unmatched junction bases numbered 3, after V lost 3 bases and J lost 4 bases. The CDR3 is 16 amino acids. The CDR3 DNA reads as TGTGCCAGCAGTTTGACAGGGGGCGCGGGGGCCAACGTCCTGACTTTC. This sequence encodes CASSLTGGAGANVLTF.

A few counts support this clonotype. The gene calls are TRBV5-8 and TRBJ2-7; 7 nucleotides line up with TRBD1. The CDR3 is 13 amino acids. The J segment lost 2 bases and the V segment lost 7 bases, leaving 6 bases of the junction unmatched. CDR1 is SGHTS and CDR2 is YDEGEE in the germline V gene. CDR3 DNA sequence: TGTGCCAGCCTCCCGGGGACAGCCTACGAGCAGTACGTC. Amino acid sequence: CASLPGTAYEQYV.

This clonotype was seen at least ten times. The CDR3 is CASSRGYLGALKQFF. For the CDR3, the DNA is TGTGCCAGCAGCAGGGGGTACCTAGGGGCCTTGAAGCAGTTCTTC. The chain has TRBV12-3 or TRBV12-4 and TRBJ2-1; 7 nucleotides line up with TRBD1. The J segment lost 11 bases and the V segment lost 6 bases, leaving 16 bases of the junction unmatched. This CDR3 region has 15 residues.

This clonotype has just a few counts. The chain uses TRBV12-5 and TRBJ1-2; the D gene is possibly TRBD1 (6 bases). This CDR3 has 14 residues. The V gene lost 3 bases and the J gene lost 4 bases, with 12 bases spanning the gap. In germline, CDR1 is LGHNT, CDR2 FRNRAP. The CDR3 region has the DNA TGTGCTAGTGGTTTCCCGGGACAACTCTATGGCTACACCTTC. As protein: CASGFPGQLYGYTF.

This clonotype has more than one count but fewer than ten. The chain recombines TRBV12-3 or TRBV12-4 with TRBJ2-7; D is uncertain. This CDR3 contains 11 residues. Trimming removed 5 bases from V and 6 bases from J, with 8 bases in between. The CDR3 coding sequence is TGTGCCAGCAGTGTTCCACCCGAGCAGTACGTC. This gives the protein CASSVPPEQYV.

This clonotype has just a few counts. The chain joins TRBV7-9 to TRBJ1-1; 8 bases line up with TRBD1. Losses at the gene ends were 1 base for V and 4 bases for J; bases not matched to a gene: 5. This CDR3 is 15 amino acids long. CDR1 is SEHNR and CDR2 is FQNEAQ in the germline V gene (reference sequence). The CDR3 nucleotides are TGTGCCAGCAGCTTAGGCAGGGGGCGATTCACTGAAGCTTTCTTT. Encoded protein: CASSLGRGRFTEAFF.

This clonotype was seen a handful of times. V is TRBV27 and J is TRBJ2-1; the match to TRBD2 covers 15 bases. The CDR3 runs to 16 residues. Trimming took 5 bases from V and 4 from J; bases not matched to a gene: 3. Germline loops: CDR1 MNHEY, CDR2 SMNVEV (reference sequence). For the CDR3, the DNA is TGTGCCAGCAGTCCAGGGACTAGCGGGAGGTACAATGAGCAGTTCTTC. It codes for CASSPGTSGRYNEQFF.

The chain couples TRBV6-5 to TRBJ2-2, with D possibly matching TRBD2 (5 bases). V was trimmed by 0 bases and J by 7 bases, leaving 9 bases between them. Per germline, CDR1 MNHEY and CDR2 SVGAGI. The CDR3 is made up of 14 amino acids. CDR3 nucleotides: TGTGCCAGCAGTTACTCGACGGGGAGCGGGGAGCTGTTTTTT. Translated: CASSYSTGSGELFF.

This clonotype was recorded many times. The V gene is TRBV29-1, the J gene TRBJ1-2, with TRBD1 matching 7 bases. The CDR3 runs 13 residues. Germline lookup yields CDR1 SQVTM and CDR2 ANQGSEA. V lost 6 bases and J lost 4; bases outside the gene matches: 8. The CDR3 loop reads CSVGGGTVYGYTF. The CDR3 DNA reads as TGCAGCGTCGGTGGGGGGACAGTCTATGGCTACACCTTC.

The V call is TRBV7-2, the J call TRBJ2-7; 8 bases align to TRBD2. Unmatched junction bases numbered 5, after V lost 5 bases and J lost 2 bases. Looked up from germline, CDR1 is SGHTA and CDR2 is FQGNSA. The CDR3 covers 14 residues. The CDR3 DNA follows: TGTGCCAGCAGCGCGAGCGGGAGCGCCTACGAGCAGTACTTC. It is translated as CASSASGSAYEQYF.

The chain employs TRBV27 and TRBJ2-7; TRBD1 agrees at 10 bases. Germline V gene data show CDR1 as MNHEY and CDR2 as SMNVEV (reference sequence). With V trimmed by 5 bases and J by 2 bases, 3 bases remained unmatched. The CDR3 is made up of 14 amino acids. CDR3 loop: CASSAGTGAYEQYF. In DNA, the CDR3 is TGTGCCAGCAGTGCTGGGACAGGGGCCTACGAGCAGTACTTC.

The rearrangement joins TRBV5-6 to TRBJ2-7, with no clear D. The CDR3 runs 13 residues. V dropped 0 bases and J dropped 5 bases, with 9 bases sitting between them. Germline V gene data show CDR1 as SGHDT and CDR2 as YYEEEE. The DNA of the CDR3 is TGTGCCAGCAGCTTGGCGAGTGGACACGAGCAGTACTTC. Residues: CASSLASGHEQYF.

This chain links TRBV5-4 with TRBJ1-6; D may be TRBD1 (6 bases). V was trimmed by 4 bases and J by 3 bases, leaving 11 bases between them. Germline assignment: CDR1 SGHNT and CDR2 YYREEE (reference sequence). This CDR3 spans 15 amino acids. CDR3 DNA: TGTGCCAGCAGCCTAAGGGACAACTATAATTCACCCCTCCACTTT. Translating it yields CASSLRDNYNSPLHF.

In this sample, this clonotype turned up many times. This rearrangement joins TRBV11-2 to TRBJ2-3; D uncertain. Trimming took 8 bases from V and 0 from J, leaving 9 bases between them. Germline V lookup: CDR1 SGHAT, CDR2 FQNNGV. This CDR3 has 13 amino acids. CDR3 protein: CASGLSSTDTQYF. The CDR3 bases are TGTGCCAGCGGGCTCTCTAGCACAGATACGCAGTATTTT.

The CDR3 bases are TGTGCCAGCAGCCTTTGGGCTAGCGGAGGAGTCTTGAATGAGCAGTTCTTC. Protein: CASSLWASGGVLNEQFF. The J gene is TRBJ2-1, the V gene TRBV11-2, with 7 bases that match TRBD2. With V trimmed by 5 bases and J by 7 bases, 17 bases remained unmatched. The germline CDR1 and CDR2 sequences are SGHAT and FQNNGV. The CDR3 is 17 amino acids.

Ten or more counts support this clonotype. The V gene is TRBV6-2 or TRBV6-3, the J gene TRBJ1-1; TRBD1 agrees at 9 bases. This CDR3 has 17 residues. Germline V gene data show CDR1 as MNHEY and CDR2 as SVGEGT. The V segment lost 4 bases and the J segment 3 bases; nucleotides outside the gene matches: 12. CDR3 amino acids: CASSSRDRATVDTEAFF. The DNA for the CDR3 is TGTGCCAGCAGTTCTCGGGACAGGGCAACGGTGGACACTGAAGCTTTCTTT.

This clonotype was recorded a few times. CDR3 sequence (DNA): TGTGCCACCAGCAGAGGAAGAACAGGGCGTCAGCCCCAGCATTTT. Residues: CATSRGRTGRQPQHF. The chain couples TRBV15 to TRBJ1-5; TRBD1 might be the D (6 bases). V dropped 1 base and J dropped 6 bases, with 13 bases sitting between them. Germline lookup yields CDR1 LNHNV and CDR2 YYDKDF (reference sequence). CDR3 size: 15 residues. Supplemented by reference TRBV15 and TRBJ1-5, the full variable domain reads DAMVIQNPRYQVTQFGKPVTLSCSQTLNHNVMYWYQQKSSQAPKLLFHYYDKDFNNEADTPDNFQSRRPNTSFCFLDIRSPGLGDTAMYLCATSRGRTGRQPQHFGDGTRLSIL.

This chain uses TRBV19 with TRBJ1-1; possibly TRBD1 for D (6 bases). The germline V gene has CDR1 LNHDA and CDR2 SQIVND (reference sequence). This CDR3 comprises 15 residues. V shed 6 bases and J shed 4 bases, with 18 bases lying between them. The CDR3 region has the DNA TGTGCCAGTAGAGATATACAGGGATTGGCCACTGAAGCTTTCTTT. This encodes CASRDIQGLATEAFF.

This clonotype was recorded a few times. The chain carries TRBV5-5 and TRBJ1-5; the D gene is possibly TRBD1 (5 bases). This CDR3 is built from 15 residues. V was shortened by 1 base and J by 9 bases, with 17 bases between the two germline ends. Germline assignment: CDR1 SGHKS and CDR2 YYEKEE (reference sequence). This CDR3 is CASSLSRAGFPPQHF. The CDR3 DNA sequence: TGTGCCAGCAGCTTGAGCCGGGCAGGGTTCCCGCCCCAGCATTTT.

This chain uses TRBV7-2 with TRBJ2-1, with D hard to call. The CDR3 contains 11 residues. Germline loops: CDR1 SGHTA, CDR2 FQGNSA. V lost 4 bases and J 10 bases, leaving 8 bases between the germline ends. CDR3 sequence: CASSSGWEQFF. The CDR3 nucleotides read TGTGCCAGCAGCTCCGGGTGGGAGCAGTTCTTC.

The rearrangement links TRBV27 to TRBJ2-1; 9 bases agree with TRBD2. The J segment lost 12 bases and the V segment lost 5 bases, leaving 11 bases of the junction unmatched. Germline loops: CDR1 MNHEY, CDR2 SMNVEV (reference sequence). The CDR3 loop spans 14 amino acids. CDR3 nucleotide sequence: TGTGCCAGCAGTACCGGGACTAGCTCTGGTCCGCAGTTCTTC. This encodes CASSTGTSSGPQFF.

This clonotype was observed many times. This chain links TRBV12-3 or TRBV12-4 with TRBJ2-4, with a possible D match to TRBD1 (5 bases). The CDR3 spans 13 residues. V was clipped by 3 bases and J by 6 bases, with 9 bases between them. The CDR3 nucleotides are TGTGCCAGCAGTTTCGACAGCTTAAACATTCAGTACTTC. The encoded protein is CASSFDSLNIQYF.

This clonotype has a handful of counts. The CDR3: CAISEPGGTAGELFF. The CDR3 DNA reads as TGTGCCATCAGTGAACCGGGGGGCACGGCCGGGGAGCTGTTTTTT. V and J are TRBV10-3 and TRBJ2-2, with a tentative D call TRBD2 (7 bases). The germline V gene encodes CDR1 ENHRY and CDR2 SYGVKD. Trimming removed 3 bases at V and 6 bases at J, with 14 bases between. This CDR3 is built from 15 residues.

This rearrangement joins TRBV7-2 to TRBJ2-7; TRBD2 matches at 9 bases. V shed 3 bases and J 4 bases; nucleotides not matched to a gene: 10. The germline V gene has CDR1 SGHTA and CDR2 FQGNSA. The CDR3 has 16 residues. CDR3 in amino acids: CASSFGPGLALYEQYF. The CDR3 DNA is TGTGCCAGCAGCTTCGGCCCGGGACTAGCTCTATACGAGCAGTACTTC. The full variable domain, completed using reference TRBV7-2 and TRBJ2-7, is GAGVSQSPSNKVTEKGKDVELRCDPISGHTALYWYRQSLGQGLEFLIYFQGNSAPDKSGLPSDRFSAERTGGSVSTLTIQRTQQEDSAVYLCASSFGPGLALYEQYFGPGTRLTVT.